Shown below are 21 T cell receptor beta chains from a single sample sequenced in a study of T cells after yellow fever vaccination (dated by TCRdb to the late 2010s). The treatment or condition label of this sample denotes: live attenuated yellow fever vaccine strain. The library was produced with 5' RACE. The sequencer was an Illumina HiSeq 2500. TCRdb redid the processing of the public reads, applying fastp at Q25 and MiXCR, and retained in-frame beta chains. Records with the same CDR3 protein are collapsed into one entry carrying the most frequent genes and DNA. The sample table records 60,000 or so distinct CDR3 sequences; around 7% of these occur just once. The ten largest clonotypes hold approximately 37% of the sample. Here the sequenced sample was CD8+ T cells sorted from PBMCs, taken on the day of the first yellow fever vaccination. Source of these receptors: a man aged 18 to 35 who received the YFV17D yellow fever vaccine.

This clonotype was detected many times. In DNA, the CDR3 is TGTGCCAGCAGCGAGGGGGGGGGACAACAAGAGACCCAGTACTTC. Its translation is CASSEGGGQQETQYF. This chain joins TRBV9 and TRBJ2-5; maybe TRBD2 (7 bases). The CDR3 sequence is 15 residues long. The germline V and J ends were trimmed by 3 bases and 2 bases, with 14 bases remaining between them. The V gene's germline CDR1 is SGDLS and CDR2 YYNGEE.

This clonotype has at least ten counts. The CDR3 here is CASSSTGGGSNEQYF. DNA for the CDR3: TGTGCCAGCAGCTCCACAGGGGGTGGATCTAACGAGCAGTACTTC. V usage is TRBV7-9 and J usage is TRBJ2-7, with 8 nucleotides matching TRBD1. Germline V gives CDR1 SEHNR, CDR2 FQNEAQ (reference sequence). The V gene end was trimmed by 4 bases and the J gene end by 5 bases; junction bases not matched to a gene: 10. The CDR3 spans 15 residues.

The V and J genes are TRBV4-2 and TRBJ2-3; the D is unclear. The CDR3 is made up of 16 amino acids. CDR1 and CDR2 (germline): LGHNA, YNFKEQ. Deletions cut 10 bases from V and 1 base from J, with 21 bases between. The CDR3 is CAIGPGLLSRTDTQYF. The CDR3 DNA reads as TGTGCCATCGGCCCCGGTCTCCTATCCCGCACAGATACGCAGTATTTT.

The chain couples TRBV7-9 to TRBJ2-3, with no clear D. V was shortened by 5 bases and J by 3 bases, with 15 bases between the two germline ends. CDR3 length: 15 amino acids. The germline V gene has CDR1 SEHNR and CDR2 FQNEAQ (reference sequence). CDR3 bases: TGTGCCAGCAGCCCAGAAAGGGAACGGACAGATACGCAGTATTTT. Protein: CASSPERERTDTQYF.

This clonotype has ten or more counts. The V call is TRBV12-3 or TRBV12-4, the J call TRBJ2-3; 9 bases align to TRBD1. The CDR3 runs to 17 residues. V shed 5 bases and J 2 bases; nucleotides not matched to a gene: 11. In nucleotides, the CDR3 is TGTGCCAGCAGTCTCCTCAGGACAGGGGCTACCACAGATACGCAGTATTTT. Translating gives CASSLLRTGATTDTQYF.

The gene calls are TRBV11-2 and TRBJ1-2; D possibly corresponds to TRBD1 (6 bases). Germline CDR1 reads SGHAT; CDR2 reads FQNNGV. The CDR3 is made up of 13 amino acids. Trimming stripped 5 bases from V and 8 bases from J, with 15 bases between. The CDR3 protein is CASSAPGTRGYTF. Here the CDR3 DNA reads TGTGCCAGCAGCGCGCCCGGGACACGGGGCTACACCTTC.

The V and J genes are TRBV12-3 or TRBV12-4 and TRBJ2-1; D possibly uses TRBD1 or TRBD2 (5 bases each). This CDR3 comprises 17 residues. Trimming removed 4 bases from V and 2 bases from J, with 18 bases in between. The CDR3 region has the DNA TGTGCCAGCAGTTGGGGGACGGGCGGCGATACCTACAATGAGCAGTTCTTC. The encoded protein is CASSWGTGGDTYNEQFF.

This clonotype was counted at least ten times. This rearrangement joins TRBV6-2 or TRBV6-3 to TRBJ2-7; D is possibly TRBD1 (6 bases). V was cut by 2 bases and J by 3 bases, with 11 bases left in between. The germline gives CDR1 MNHEY, CDR2 SVGEGT. This CDR3 has 14 residues. The CDR3 coding sequence is TGTGCCAGCAGTTACGCCCAGGGGAACTACGAGCAGTACTTC. Translated: CASSYAQGNYEQYF.

Ten or more counts support this clonotype. The gene calls are TRBV5-6 and TRBJ1-1, with D possibly TRBD1 on 5 matching bases. Trimming cost V 0 bases and J 6 bases, with 18 bases left between them. The CDR3 has 16 amino acids. CDR1 is SGHDT, CDR2 YYEEEE, per germline. This CDR3 reads CASSLERYGTPAEAFF. CDR3 coding DNA: TGTGCCAGCAGCTTGGAACGGTACGGGACGCCTGCTGAAGCTTTCTTT.

This clonotype has just a few counts. The chain uses TRBV20-1 and TRBJ2-7; 8 nucleotides line up with TRBD2. J gave up 3 bases and V 6 bases, and 10 bases lay outside the gene matches. Germline V lookup: CDR1 DFQATT, CDR2 SNEGSKA (reference sequence). The CDR3 covers 14 residues. CDR3 sequence (DNA): TGCAGTGCACCCCGGGGGACTAGTGTCTACGAGCAGTACGTC. It yields the protein CSAPRGTSVYEQYV.

This clonotype was picked up a small number of times. The chain is built from TRBV7-2 and TRBJ2-5; D not certain. With 5 bases removed from V and 0 bases from J, the gap between germline ends came to 1 base. This CDR3 is 11 amino acids long. The V gene's germline CDR1 is SGHTA and CDR2 FQGNSA. The CDR3 sequence: CASSNQETQYF. The CDR3 region has the DNA TGTGCCAGCAGCAACCAAGAGACCCAGTACTTC.

With regard to this clonotype: This could be a read error, since a much larger clone is one nucleotide away. The CDR3 spells CAILRNGGMDTEAFF. The CDR3 nucleotides read TGTGCCATCCTCCGCAATGGGGGTATGGACACTGAAGCTTTCTTT. The gene calls are TRBV6-1 and TRBJ1-1; D might be TRBD1 (5 bases). The CDR3 sequence is 15 residues long. Per the germline V gene, CDR1 is MNHNS and CDR2 is SASEGT. V was pared by 10 bases and J by 3 bases, with 21 bases between.

The rearrangement uses TRBV6-1 and TRBJ2-1, with D possibly matching TRBD1 (6 bases). In germline, CDR1 is MNHNS, CDR2 SASEGT. With 3 bases removed from V and 6 bases from J, the gap between germline ends came to 12 bases. CDR3 length equals 14 residues. The CDR3 DNA reads as TGTGCCAGCAGTGAGAGGACAGTTCCCAATGAGCAGTTCTTC. This translates into CASSERTVPNEQFF.

This chain connects TRBV7-9 to TRBJ2-1; D gene ambiguous. Germline V CDR1 and CDR2: SEHNR, FQNEAQ (reference sequence). V was cut by 5 bases and J by 4 bases, with 18 bases left in between. The CDR3 covers 16 residues. CDR3 sequence (DNA): TGTGCCAGCAGCCCGAGACTGGGGAATTCGTACAATGAGCAGTTCTTC. Translating gives CASSPRLGNSYNEQFF. The entire variable domain, with the rest obtained from reference TRBV7-9 and TRBJ2-1, is as follows: DTGVSQNPRHKITKRGQNVTFRCDPISEHNRLYWYRQTLGQGPEFLTYFQNEAQLEKSRLLSDRFSAERPKGSFSTLEIQRTEQGDSAMYLCASSPRLGNSYNEQFFGPGTRLTVL.

This clonotype was counted ten times or more. V usage is TRBV6-5 and J usage is TRBJ2-5; 10 bases match TRBD2. The CDR3 totals 16 residues. Germline V gene sequence: CDR1 MNHEY, CDR2 SVGAGI. V lost 0 bases, J lost 2 bases, and 3 bases stayed unmatched. CDR3 amino acids: CASSYSVSGGQETQYF. The CDR3 coding sequence is TGTGCCAGCAGTTACTCGGTTAGCGGGGGGCAAGAGACCCAGTACTTC.

This clonotype appeared many times. This chain connects TRBV12-5 to TRBJ2-1, with 10 bases aligning to TRBD1. Per the germline V gene, CDR1 is LGHNT and CDR2 is FRNRAP. V shed 2 bases, J shed 8 bases, and the junction held 6 bases outside the gene matches. The CDR3 consists of 15 residues. The CDR3 region has the DNA TGTGCTAGTGGTTTGACCGGGACAGGGGAAGATGAGCAGTTCTTC. This sequence encodes CASGLTGTGEDEQFF.

The chain carries TRBV4-2 and TRBJ1-2; D gene unclear. The V gene's germline CDR1 is LGHNA and CDR2 YNFKEQ. The germline V and J ends were trimmed by 0 bases and 6 bases, with 2 bases remaining between them. The CDR3 contains 11 residues. The DNA for the CDR3 is TGTGCCAGCAGCCAAGAGGATGGCTACACCTTC. Protein: CASSQEDGYTF.

This clonotype showed up just a few times. The chain employs TRBV29-1 and TRBJ2-7; 9 nucleotides align to TRBD2. The CDR3 totals 15 residues. Trimming cost V 1 base and J 4 bases; bases outside gene matches: 8. CDR1 is SQVTM, CDR2 ANQGSEA, per germline. CDR3 sequence: CSVEGRISGGYEQYF. CDR3 in DNA: TGCAGCGTTGAAGGGCGGATTAGCGGGGGATACGAGCAGTACTTC.

This clonotype was detected only a few times. V gene TRBV5-1 combines with J gene TRBJ1-3, with 9 bases lining up with TRBD1. This CDR3 is 14 amino acids long. The germline CDR1 and CDR2 sequences are SGHRS and YFSETQ. The V gene end was trimmed by 2 bases and the J gene end by 9 bases; junction bases not matched to a gene: 6. The CDR3 nucleotides read TGCGCCAGCAGCTTCGGGACAGGGAGTTTCACCATATATTTT. Amino acid sequence: CASSFGTGSFTIYF.

Details on this clonotype: The conserved final phenylalanine or tryptophan is absent from the CDR3, which likely points to a read error. The DNA for the CDR3 is TGTGCCAGTAGTATGACTAGCGGGGGACCATCCTACGAGCAGTACCTC. Residues: CASSMTSGGPSYEQYL. The chain combines TRBV19 with TRBJ2-7; 12 bases are shared with TRBD2. Unmatched junction bases numbered 4, after V lost 3 bases and J lost 1 base. CDR3 length equals 16 residues. Germline-derived CDR1 and CDR2 are LNHDA and SQIVND (reference sequence).

Only a few counts were recorded for this clonotype. This chain connects TRBV6-2 or TRBV6-3 to TRBJ2-5; D not resolved. Germline lookup yields CDR1 MNHEY and CDR2 SVGEGT. Trimming stripped 7 bases from V and 4 bases from J, with 13 bases between. This CDR3 has 13 amino acids. The CDR3 nucleotides read TGTGCCAGCAAGAATTCGGTACGAGAGACCCAGTACTTC. Its translation is CASKNSVRETQYF.